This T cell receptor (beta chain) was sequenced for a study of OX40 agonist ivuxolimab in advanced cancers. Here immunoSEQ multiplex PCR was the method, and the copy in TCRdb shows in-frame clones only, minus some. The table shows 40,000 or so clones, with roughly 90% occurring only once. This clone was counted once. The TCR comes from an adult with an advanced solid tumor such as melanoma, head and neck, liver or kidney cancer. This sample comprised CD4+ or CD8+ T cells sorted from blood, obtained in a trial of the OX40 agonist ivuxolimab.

CDR3 nucleotide sequence: TGTGCCAGCAGCTTAGCGGGAATAAGTGGGGCCAACGTCCTGACTTTC. It translates to CASSLAGISGANVLTF. This chain links TRBV5-6 with TRBJ2-6; 7 bases match TRBD2. The V and J ends lost 2 bases and 3 bases, in that order; junction bases with no gene match: 5. Germline-derived CDR1 and CDR2 are SGHDT and YYEEEE. This CDR3 spans 16 amino acids.